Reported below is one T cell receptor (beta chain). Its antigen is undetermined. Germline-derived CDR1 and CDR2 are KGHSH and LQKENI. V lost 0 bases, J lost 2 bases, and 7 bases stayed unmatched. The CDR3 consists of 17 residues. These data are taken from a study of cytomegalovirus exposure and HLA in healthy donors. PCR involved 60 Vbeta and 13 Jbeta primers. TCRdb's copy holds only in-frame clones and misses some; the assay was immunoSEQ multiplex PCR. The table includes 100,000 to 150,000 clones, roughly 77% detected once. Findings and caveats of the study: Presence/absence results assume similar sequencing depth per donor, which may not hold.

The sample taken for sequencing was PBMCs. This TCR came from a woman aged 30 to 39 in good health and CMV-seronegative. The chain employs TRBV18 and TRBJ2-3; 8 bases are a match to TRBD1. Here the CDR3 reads CASSPPRTGRSTDTQYF. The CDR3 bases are TGTGCCAGCTCACCACCCAGGACAGGGAGATCCACAGATACGCAGTATTTT.